This TCR beta chain is from a study of T cell repertoires in cytomegalovirus infection. Overall study context: Signatures in public TCR beta sequences pointed to both CMV infection and matching HLA type. Overall study results and limits: It was HLA-C-restricted CMV-specific TCR beta clonotypes that dominated the response ex vivo.

The CDR3 is 14 amino acids. Germline CDR1 reads MNHEY; CDR2 reads SVGEGT. With V trimmed by 5 bases and J by 5 bases, 4 bases remained unmatched. TCRdb reprocessed the reads with MiXCR, giving one entry per CDR3 protein. The data contain more than 250,000 distinct CDR3 sequences, 20% to 25% of them singletons. Note on this clonotype: As yet, its antigen is unknown.

The receptor comes from a human donor in good health (CMV status not recorded). Some clones in this sample may be carry-over from other donors' samples. The chain links TRBV6-2 or TRBV6-3 to TRBJ2-1, with 9 bases matching TRBD2. The sample here was cultured PBMCs, taken from culture after CMV antigen stimulation. The CDR3 coding sequence is TGTGCCAGCAGTGTTGCGGGAGGGAACAATGAGCAGTTCTTC. Translation: CASSVAGGNNEQFF.